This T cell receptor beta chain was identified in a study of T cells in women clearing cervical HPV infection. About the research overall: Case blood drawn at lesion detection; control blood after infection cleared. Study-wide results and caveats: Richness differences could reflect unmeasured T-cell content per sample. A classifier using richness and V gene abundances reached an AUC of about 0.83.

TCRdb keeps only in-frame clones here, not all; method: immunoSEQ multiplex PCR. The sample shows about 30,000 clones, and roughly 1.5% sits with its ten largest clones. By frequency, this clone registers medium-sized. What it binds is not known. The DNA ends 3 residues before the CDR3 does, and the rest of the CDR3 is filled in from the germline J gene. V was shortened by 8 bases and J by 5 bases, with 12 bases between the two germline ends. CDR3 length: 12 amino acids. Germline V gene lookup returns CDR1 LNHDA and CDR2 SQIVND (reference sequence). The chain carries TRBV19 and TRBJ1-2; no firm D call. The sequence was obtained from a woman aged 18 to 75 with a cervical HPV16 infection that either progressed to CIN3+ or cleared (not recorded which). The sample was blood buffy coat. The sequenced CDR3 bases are TGTGCCAGTTCGCAGAAAATATATGGC. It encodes CASSQKIYG. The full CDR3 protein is CASSQKIYGYTF.